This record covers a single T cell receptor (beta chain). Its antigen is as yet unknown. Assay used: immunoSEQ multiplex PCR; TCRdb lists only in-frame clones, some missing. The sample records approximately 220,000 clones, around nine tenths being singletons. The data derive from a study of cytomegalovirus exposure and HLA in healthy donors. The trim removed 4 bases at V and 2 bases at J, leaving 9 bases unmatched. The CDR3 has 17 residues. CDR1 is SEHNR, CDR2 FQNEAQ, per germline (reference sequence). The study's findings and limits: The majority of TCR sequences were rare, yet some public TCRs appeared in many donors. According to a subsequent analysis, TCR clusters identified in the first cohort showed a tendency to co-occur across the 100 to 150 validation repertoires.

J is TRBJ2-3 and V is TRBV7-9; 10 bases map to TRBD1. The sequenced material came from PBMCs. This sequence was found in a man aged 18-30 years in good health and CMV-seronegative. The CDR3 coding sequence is TGTGCCAGCAGCTCACCAGGGACAGGGGCCTTCACAGATACGCAGTATTTT. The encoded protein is CASSSPGTGAFTDTQYF.